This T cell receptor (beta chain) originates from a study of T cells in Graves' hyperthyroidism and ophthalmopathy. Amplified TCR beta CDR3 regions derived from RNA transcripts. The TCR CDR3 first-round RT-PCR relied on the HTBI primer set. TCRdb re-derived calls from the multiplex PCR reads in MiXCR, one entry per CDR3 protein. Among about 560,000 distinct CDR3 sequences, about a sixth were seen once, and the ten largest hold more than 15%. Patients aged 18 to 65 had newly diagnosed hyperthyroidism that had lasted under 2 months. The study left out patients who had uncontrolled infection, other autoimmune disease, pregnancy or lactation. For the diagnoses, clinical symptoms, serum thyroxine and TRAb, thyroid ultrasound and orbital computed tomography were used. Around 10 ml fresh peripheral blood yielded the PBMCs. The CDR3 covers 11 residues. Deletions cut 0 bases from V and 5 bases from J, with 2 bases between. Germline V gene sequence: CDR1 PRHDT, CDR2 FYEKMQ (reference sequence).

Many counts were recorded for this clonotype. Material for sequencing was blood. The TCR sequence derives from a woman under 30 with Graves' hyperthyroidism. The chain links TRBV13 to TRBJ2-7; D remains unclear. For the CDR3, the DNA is TGTGCCAGCAGCTTAGGGGACGAGCAGTACTTC. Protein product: CASSLGDEQYF.